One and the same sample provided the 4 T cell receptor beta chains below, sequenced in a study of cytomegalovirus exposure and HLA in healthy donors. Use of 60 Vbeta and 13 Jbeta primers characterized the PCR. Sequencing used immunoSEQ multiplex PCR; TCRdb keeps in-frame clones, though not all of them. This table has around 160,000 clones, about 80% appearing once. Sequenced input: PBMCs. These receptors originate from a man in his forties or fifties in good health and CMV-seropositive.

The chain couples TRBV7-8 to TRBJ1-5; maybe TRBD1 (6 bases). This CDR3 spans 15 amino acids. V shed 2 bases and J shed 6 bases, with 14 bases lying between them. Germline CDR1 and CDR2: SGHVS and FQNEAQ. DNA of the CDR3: TGTGCCAGCAGCTTATCACAGGGAGGGGGTCAGCCCCAGCATTTT. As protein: CASSLSQGGGQPQHF.

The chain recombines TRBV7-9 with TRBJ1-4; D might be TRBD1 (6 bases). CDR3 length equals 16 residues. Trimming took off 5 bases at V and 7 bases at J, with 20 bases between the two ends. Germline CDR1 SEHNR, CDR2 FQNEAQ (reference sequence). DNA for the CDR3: TGTGCCAGCAGCCCCCGGGGGGGGGCAGGCGGTGAAAAACTGTTTTTT. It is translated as CASSPRGGAGGEKLFF.

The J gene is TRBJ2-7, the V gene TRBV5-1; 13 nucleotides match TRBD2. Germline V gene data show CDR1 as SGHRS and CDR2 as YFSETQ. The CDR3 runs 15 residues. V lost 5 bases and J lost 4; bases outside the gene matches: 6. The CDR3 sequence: CASSPRTSGGYEQYF. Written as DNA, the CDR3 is TGCGCCAGCAGTCCTCGGACTAGCGGGGGTTACGAGCAGTACTTC.

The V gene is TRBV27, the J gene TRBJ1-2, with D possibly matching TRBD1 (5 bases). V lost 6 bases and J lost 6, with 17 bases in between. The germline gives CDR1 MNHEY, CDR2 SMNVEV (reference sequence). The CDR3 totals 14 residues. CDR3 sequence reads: CASRPRGDWNGYTF. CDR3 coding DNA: TGTGCCAGCAGACCCCGCGGGGACTGGAATGGCTACACCTTC.